A selection of T cell receptor beta chains follows, all from one sample in a study of blood T cell repertoires in COVID-19. The repertoire was sequenced with immunoSEQ multiplex PCR; TCRdb's copy has only in-frame clones and lacks some. Found here are around 250,000 clones, approximately 85% of them singletons; the top ten hold 4% to 6%. Material for sequencing was peripheral blood. Receptors were obtained from a man in his fifties or sixties with active or convalescent COVID-19. The CDR3 runs from the conserved cysteine through the conserved F or W. D genes are given only for firm matches. Only some rows state a clone size, as once, few, many or a class for expanded clones.

clone_size: NA; d_call: TRBD2; v_call: TRBV3-1/TRBV3-2; j_call: TRBJ2-1; cdr3_nt: TGTGCCAGCAGCCCCACCGGGACTAGCGGTTACAATGAGCAGTTCTTC; cdr3_aa: CASSPTGTSGYNEQFF
clone_size: NA; d_call: TRBD2; v_call: TRBV5-4; j_call: TRBJ2-1; cdr3_nt: TGTGCCAGCAGCTTGCTCCTAGCGGGGGGATGGGGTATCTACAATGAGCAGTTCTTC; cdr3_aa: CASSLLLAGGWGIYNEQFF
clone_size: few; d_call: TRBD2; v_call: TRBV7-9; j_call: TRBJ2-5; cdr3_nt: TGTGCCAGCAGCTTATACCCGTGGGAGGGAGCAGAGACCCAGTACTTC; cdr3_aa: CASSLYPWEGAETQYF
clone_size: NA; d_call: NA; v_call: TRBV4-2; j_call: TRBJ1-1; cdr3_nt: TGTGCCAGCAGCCAGGCGCAGGACACTGAAGCTTTCTTT; cdr3_aa: CASSQAQDTEAFF
clone_size: NA; d_call: NA; v_call: TRBV19; j_call: TRBJ2-5; cdr3_nt: TGTGCCAGTAGTTCAGGGGACACTCAAGAGACCCAGTACTTC; cdr3_aa: CASSSGDTQETQYF
clone_size: few; d_call: TRBD1; v_call: TRBV4-1; j_call: TRBJ1-1; cdr3_nt: TGCGCCAGCAGCCAAGATGGGCCAGGGGGGCGAGCTTTCTTT; cdr3_aa: CASSQDGPGGRAFF
clone_size: NA; d_call: NA; v_call: TRBV3-1/TRBV3-2; j_call: TRBJ1-4; cdr3_nt: TGTGCCAGCAGCCCACAGAATGAAAAACTGTTTTTT; cdr3_aa: CASSPQNEKLFF
clone_size: NA; d_call: NA; v_call: TRBV21-1; j_call: TRBJ1-5; cdr3_nt: TGTGCCAGCAGCAAAAAGGACAGGGGGGGGAATTTTCAGCCCCAGCATTTT; cdr3_aa: CASSKKDRGGNFQPQHF
clone_size: once; d_call: TRBD2; v_call: TRBV11-2; j_call: TRBJ2-2; cdr3_nt: TGTGCCAGCAGCCTCCTCGGGGGGGCCGGGAACACCGGGGAGCTGTTTTTT; cdr3_aa: CASSLLGGAGNTGELFF
clone_size: NA; d_call: NA; v_call: TRBV12-5; j_call: TRBJ2-3; cdr3_nt: TGTGCTAGTGGTTTGCCCCCCAGAGATACGCAGTATTTT; cdr3_aa: CASGLPPRDTQYF
clone_size: NA; d_call: NA; v_call: TRBV11-2; j_call: TRBJ1-2; cdr3_nt: TGTGCCAGCAGCTTGGCCAGCAACAGTGGCTACACCTTC; cdr3_aa: CASSLASNSGYTF
clone_size: NA; d_call: NA; v_call: TRBV15; j_call: TRBJ2-2; cdr3_nt: TGTGCCACTCACCGTAGCACCGGGGAGCTGTTTTTT; cdr3_aa: CATHRSTGELFF
clone_size: NA; d_call: NA; v_call: TRBV10-1; j_call: TRBJ1-5; cdr3_nt: TGCGCCAGCAGTGAGGGCGGTTGGATTAGCGAAGTGGGGTTACCGAATCAGCCCCAGCATTTT; cdr3_aa: CASSEGGWISEVGLPNQPQHF
clone_size: few; d_call: TRBD1; v_call: TRBV5-1; j_call: TRBJ1-1; cdr3_nt: TGCGCCAGCAGCTTGCGACAGGGGGCGAACACTGAAGCTTTCTTT; cdr3_aa: CASSLRQGANTEAFF
clone_size: few; d_call: TRBD2; v_call: TRBV19; j_call: TRBJ2-1; cdr3_nt: TGTGCCAGTAGTATAGACCCTGGACGGGAGGACAATGAGCAGTTCTTC; cdr3_aa: CASSIDPGREDNEQFF
clone_size: once; d_call: NA; v_call: TRBV19; j_call: TRBJ1-4; cdr3_nt: TGTGCCAGTAGTGCAGGGTCTGAAAAACTGTTTTTT; cdr3_aa: CASSAGSEKLFF
clone_size: NA; d_call: TRBD2; v_call: TRBV14; j_call: TRBJ2-5; cdr3_nt: TGTGCCAGCAGCCGGCCCCTAGCGGAACAAGAGACCCAGTACTTC; cdr3_aa: CASSRPLAEQETQYF
clone_size: NA; d_call: TRBD2; v_call: TRBV6-1; j_call: TRBJ2-1; cdr3_nt: TGTGCCAGTCGGGGGGGTGCCCGCTCCTACAATGAGCAGTTCTTC; cdr3_aa: CASRGGARSYNEQFF
clone_size: NA; d_call: NA; v_call: TRBV12-3/TRBV12-4; j_call: TRBJ1-3; cdr3_nt: TGTGCCAGCAGTTTAGCGGGGAGGAACACCATATATTTT; cdr3_aa: CASSLAGRNTIYF
clone_size: NA; d_call: NA; v_call: TRBV13; j_call: TRBJ2-7; cdr3_nt: TGTGCCAGCAGCTTAGGCCTGGCGGGCGAGCAGTACTTC; cdr3_aa: CASSLGLAGEQYF
clone_size: NA; d_call: TRBD1; v_call: TRBV5-1; j_call: TRBJ1-2; cdr3_nt: TGCGCCAGCAGCCCGGGACAGGTAACAGCTAACTATGGCTACACCTTC; cdr3_aa: CASSPGQVTANYGYTF
clone_size: NA; d_call: TRBD1; v_call: TRBV12-5; j_call: TRBJ1-5; cdr3_nt: TGTGCTAGTGGGGGGACAGGGGATCAGCCCCAGCATTTT; cdr3_aa: CASGGTGDQPQHF
clone_size: NA; d_call: NA; v_call: TRBV12-3/TRBV12-4; j_call: TRBJ1-2; cdr3_nt: TGTGCCAGCAGTTTAGGGACAAATGGCTACACCTTC; cdr3_aa: CASSLGTNGYTF
clone_size: NA; d_call: TRBD1; v_call: TRBV11-1; j_call: TRBJ2-5; cdr3_nt: TGTGCCAGCAGCCTCGACAGGGTCCAAGAGACCCAGTACTTC; cdr3_aa: CASSLDRVQETQYF
clone_size: NA; d_call: TRBD2; v_call: TRBV9; j_call: TRBJ2-3; cdr3_nt: TGTGCCAGCAGCGTAAGCGGGAGATCTACAGATACGCAGTATTTT; cdr3_aa: CASSVSGRSTDTQYF
clone_size: NA; d_call: NA; v_call: TRBV5-6; j_call: TRBJ2-7; cdr3_nt: TGTGCCAGCAACTGGGGGGACTACGAGCAGTACTTC; cdr3_aa: CASNWGDYEQYF
clone_size: NA; d_call: NA; v_call: TRBV27; j_call: TRBJ1-5; cdr3_nt: TGTGCCAGCAGAGGGGATAGCAATCAGCCCCAGCATTTT; cdr3_aa: CASRGDSNQPQHF
clone_size: NA; d_call: NA; v_call: TRBV19; j_call: TRBJ1-1; cdr3_nt: TGTGCCAGTAGTATAGATCTCCAGCAGCGAGCTTTCTTT; cdr3_aa: CASSIDLQQRAFF
clone_size: NA; d_call: NA; v_call: TRBV4-1; j_call: TRBJ1-5; cdr3_nt: TGCGCCAGCAGCCAAGAACGGTACCAGCCCCAGCATTTT; cdr3_aa: CASSQERYQPQHF
clone_size: NA; d_call: TRBD1; v_call: TRBV6-6; j_call: TRBJ1-1; cdr3_nt: TGTGCCAGCAGCCAGAACCAATACAGGGGGCGAGGTGAAGCTTTCTTT; cdr3_aa: CASSQNQYRGRGEAFF
clone_size: NA; d_call: NA; v_call: TRBV27; j_call: TRBJ2-1; cdr3_nt: TGTGCCAGCAGTCTAGGGTGGGGGCCCGAGGGGAATGAGCAGTTCTTC; cdr3_aa: CASSLGWGPEGNEQFF
clone_size: NA; d_call: TRBD1; v_call: TRBV12-3/TRBV12-4; j_call: TRBJ2-1; cdr3_nt: TGTGCCAGCGGACAGGGTCTCTACAATGAGCAGTTCTTC; cdr3_aa: CASGQGLYNEQFF
clone_size: NA; d_call: NA; v_call: TRBV5-1; j_call: TRBJ1-1; cdr3_nt: TGCGCCAGCAGCTTGGACAGAAGGAACACTGAAGCTTTCTTT; cdr3_aa: CASSLDRRNTEAFF
clone_size: few; d_call: NA; v_call: TRBV28; j_call: TRBJ2-7; cdr3_nt: TGTGCCAGCGTGGCGCAAATCGAGGGTTCCGAGCAGTACTTC; cdr3_aa: CASVAQIEGSEQYF
clone_size: NA; d_call: TRBD1; v_call: TRBV5-6; j_call: TRBJ2-7; cdr3_nt: TGTGCCAGCAGCCTGACAGGGGCTCCCTACGAGCAGTACTTC; cdr3_aa: CASSLTGAPYEQYF
clone_size: NA; d_call: NA; v_call: TRBV29-1; j_call: TRBJ2-5; cdr3_nt: TGCAGCGTTGCAAGGGGGTCAGAGACCCAGTACTTC; cdr3_aa: CSVARGSETQYF
clone_size: NA; d_call: NA; v_call: TRBV7-9; j_call: TRBJ2-2; cdr3_nt: TGTGCCAGCAGCCGAACGGGGGGCGGAAACACCGGGGAGCTGTTTTTT; cdr3_aa: CASSRTGGGNTGELFF
clone_size: once; d_call: TRBD2; v_call: TRBV27; j_call: TRBJ2-1; cdr3_nt: TGTGCCAGCAGTTTATTGGCGGGAGTAACCTACAATGAGCAGTTCTTC; cdr3_aa: CASSLLAGVTYNEQFF
clone_size: once; d_call: NA; v_call: TRBV28; j_call: TRBJ2-1; cdr3_nt: TGTGCCAGCAGTTTAGAGGGCAGCAATGAGCAGTTCTTC; cdr3_aa: CASSLEGSNEQFF
clone_size: NA; d_call: NA; v_call: TRBV27; j_call: TRBJ2-3; cdr3_nt: TGTGCCAGCAGGTTAGGGCTGACAGGCACAGATACGCAGTATTTT; cdr3_aa: CASRLGLTGTDTQYF
clone_size: NA; d_call: NA; v_call: TRBV7-3; j_call: TRBJ2-1; cdr3_nt: TGTGCCAGCAGCTTAACAGGACAAAGCTCCTACAATGAGCAGTTCTTC; cdr3_aa: CASSLTGQSSYNEQFF
clone_size: NA; d_call: NA; v_call: TRBV3-1/TRBV3-2; j_call: TRBJ1-1; cdr3_nt: TGTGCCAGCAGCTTCCCGAGGACTGAAGCTTTCTTT; cdr3_aa: CASSFPRTEAFF
clone_size: few; d_call: NA; v_call: TRBV19; j_call: TRBJ1-5; cdr3_nt: TGTGCCAGTAGTATGTACCCAGGTCAGCCCCAGCATTTT; cdr3_aa: CASSMYPGQPQHF
clone_size: NA; d_call: TRBD2; v_call: TRBV27; j_call: TRBJ2-5; cdr3_nt: TGTGCCAGCAGTTTCATGGGAGCGGGAGGGGTCGAGACCCAGTACTTC; cdr3_aa: CASSFMGAGGVETQYF
clone_size: few; d_call: NA; v_call: TRBV5-6; j_call: TRBJ2-1; cdr3_nt: TGTGCCAGCGGGGCCGGGACTCAATACAATGAGCAGTTCTTC; cdr3_aa: CASGAGTQYNEQFF
clone_size: NA; d_call: NA; v_call: TRBV18; j_call: TRBJ2-2; cdr3_nt: TGTGCCAGCTCACCACCTTCGAGCGGGGAGCTGTTTTTT; cdr3_aa: CASSPPSSGELFF
clone_size: NA; d_call: NA; v_call: TRBV13; j_call: TRBJ2-2; cdr3_nt: TGTGCCAGCAGCCCCTCACAGGGACCCTCCACCGGGGAGCTGTTTTTT; cdr3_aa: CASSPSQGPSTGELFF
clone_size: NA; d_call: NA; v_call: TRBV5-1; j_call: TRBJ1-4; cdr3_nt: TGCGCCAGCAGACCCCGAAGCCCGAATGAAAAACTGTTTTTT; cdr3_aa: CASRPRSPNEKLFF
clone_size: NA; d_call: NA; v_call: TRBV11-1; j_call: TRBJ2-2; cdr3_nt: TGTGCCAGCAGCCTATATCCCGGGGAGCTGTTTTTT; cdr3_aa: CASSLYPGELFF
clone_size: NA; d_call: NA; v_call: TRBV19; j_call: TRBJ2-6; cdr3_nt: TGTGCCAGTAGTCCCCGGACGCCCGGGACCCGGGGGTCTGGGGCCAACGTCCTGACTTTC; cdr3_aa: CASSPRTPGTRGSGANVLTF
clone_size: once; d_call: TRBD2; v_call: TRBV6-6; j_call: TRBJ2-1; cdr3_nt: TGTGCCAGCAGCCGACCTAGCGGGAGGGCCGGTTGGGATGAGCAGTTCTTC; cdr3_aa: CASSRPSGRAGWDEQFF
clone_size: once; d_call: TRBD1; v_call: TRBV23-1; j_call: TRBJ1-1; cdr3_nt: TGCGCCAGCAGTCTGGGACAGGGGAACACTGAAGCTTTCTTT; cdr3_aa: CASSLGQGNTEAFF
clone_size: NA; d_call: TRBD1; v_call: TRBV13; j_call: TRBJ1-2; cdr3_nt: TGTGCCAGCAGCTTAGCAGGTGGGACAGGGGACTATGGCTACACCTTC; cdr3_aa: CASSLAGGTGDYGYTF
clone_size: NA; d_call: TRBD2; v_call: TRBV9; j_call: TRBJ2-3; cdr3_nt: TGTGCCAGCAGCGCAGGACTAGCGGGGGCCACAGATACGCAGTATTTT; cdr3_aa: CASSAGLAGATDTQYF
clone_size: NA; d_call: NA; v_call: TRBV7-2; j_call: TRBJ2-2; cdr3_nt: TGTGCCAGCAGCAGTCGAGCTAGCGTATACACCGGGGAGCTGTTTTTT; cdr3_aa: CASSSRASVYTGELFF
clone_size: NA; d_call: NA; v_call: TRBV6-1; j_call: TRBJ1-2; cdr3_nt: TGTGCCAGCAGTGAACGGCGGGCGGGGGGCTACACCTTC; cdr3_aa: CASSERRAGGYTF
clone_size: once; d_call: NA; v_call: TRBV2; j_call: TRBJ1-5; cdr3_nt: TGTGCCAGCAGCCTCGATCAGGGTGTTAATCAGCCCCAGCATTTT; cdr3_aa: CASSLDQGVNQPQHF